The 14 T cell receptor beta chains reported below all come from one sample, sequenced in a study of cytomegalovirus exposure and HLA in healthy donors (dated by TCRdb to about 2017). Libraries were made using the immunoSEQ multiplex PCR assay. The immuneACCESS repertoire file appears here via TCRdb, limited to in-frame rearrangements. These files lack a portion of the clones; in checked studies, under half of the deficit traces to unresolved V genes, and the cause of the others is not known. The sample contains about 160,000 clones, roughly 84% of them found a single time. Of the sample, 10% falls within the top ten clones. Material for sequencing was PBMCs. The receptor set was obtained from a man aged 25-45 years in good health and CMV-seropositive.

The V call is TRBV6-1, the J call TRBJ1-1; D unclear. The germline CDR1 and CDR2 sequences are MNHNS and SASEGT. This CDR3 comprises 12 residues. V lost 7 bases, J lost 5 bases, and 11 bases lay in between. The CDR3 bases are TGTGCCAGCACCCCGACGGGGACTGAAGCTTTCTTT. This gives the protein CASTPTGTEAFF.

This chain joins TRBV9 and TRBJ2-7; TRBD1 matches 9 bases. Germline V gene lookup returns CDR1 SGDLS and CDR2 YYNGEE. The ends lost 3 bases at V and 0 bases at J; junction bases unmatched: 4. The CDR3 loop spans 15 amino acids. The CDR3 region has the DNA TGTGCCAGCAGCGCACAGGGGGCAAGCTCCTACGAGCAGTACTTC. It yields the protein CASSAQGASSYEQYF.

The V call is TRBV5-6, the J call TRBJ1-6; no clear D gene. CDR1 SGHDT and CDR2 YYEEEE come from the germline V gene. Trimming shortened V by 2 bases and J by 5 bases, and 11 bases separated the two germline ends. The CDR3 totals 15 residues. CDR3 region: CASSFGWGDNSPLHF. The CDR3 nucleotides read TGTGCCAGCAGCTTTGGTTGGGGAGATAATTCACCCCTCCACTTT.

The J gene is TRBJ2-5, the V gene TRBV6-5; 7 bases fit TRBD1. The CDR3 runs 14 residues. Trimming removed 5 bases from V and 0 bases from J; junction bases left unmatched: 3. From germline, CDR1 is MNHEY and CDR2 SVGAGI. This chain's CDR3 is CASSPGQNQETQYF. The DNA for the CDR3 is TGTGCCAGCAGTCCGGGACAGAACCAAGAGACCCAGTACTTC.

The V call is TRBV28, the J call TRBJ1-1; 7 nucleotides match TRBD1. The CDR3 consists of 12 residues. J was trimmed by 5 bases and V by 11 bases; bases with no gene match: 8. CDR1 is MDHEN and CDR2 is SYDVKM in the germline V gene. Here the CDR3 DNA reads TGTGCCTTTCAGGGGGGCGGGACTGAAGCTTTCTTT. Protein sequence: CAFQGGGTEAFF.

The chain uses TRBV29-1 and TRBJ2-7, with TRBD2 identical over 10 bases. Germline V lookup: CDR1 SQVTM, CDR2 ANQGSEA. The CDR3 sequence is 13 residues long. J was trimmed by 6 bases and V by 5 bases; bases with no gene match: 7. CDR3 nucleotide sequence: TGCAGCGTTCCTAGCGGGAGTTACAGCGAGCAGTACTTC. This encodes CSVPSGSYSEQYF.

The chain uses TRBV4-2 and TRBJ1-2, with TRBD1 as a possible D gene (6 bases). Between the trimmed V and J ends, which lost 3 bases and 2 bases, there was a span of 10 bases. CDR1 is LGHNA and CDR2 is YNFKEQ in the germline V gene. There are 14 residues in the CDR3. The CDR3 loop is CASSHWTANYGYTF. CDR3 in DNA: TGTGCCAGCAGCCACTGGACAGCCAACTATGGCTACACCTTC.

This clone occurred a few times. The chain is built from TRBV6-5 and TRBJ2-1, with D maybe TRBD1 (6 bases). The V end lost 0 bases, the J end lost 0 bases, and 9 bases lay between the germline ends. CDR1 and CDR2 (germline): MNHEY, SVGAGI. The CDR3 has 16 amino acids. CDR3 region: CASSYSGTTSYNEQFF. CDR3 nucleotide sequence: TGTGCCAGCAGTTACTCGGGGACAACCTCCTACAATGAGCAGTTCTTC.

The V call is TRBV13, the J call TRBJ2-1; TRBD2 is a possible D gene (6 bases). The V end lost 5 bases, the J end lost 2 bases, and 13 bases lay between the germline ends. The CDR3 covers 15 residues. CDR1 PRHDT and CDR2 FYEKMQ come from the germline V gene (reference sequence). The CDR3 DNA sequence: TGTGCCAGCAGCACGGGACTCCTGCCCTACAATGAGCAGTTCTTC. Translation: CASSTGLLPYNEQFF.

The chain recombines TRBV7-8 with TRBJ1-5, with 8 bases lining up with TRBD1. The CDR3 spans 13 residues. Germline V gene sequence: CDR1 SGHVS, CDR2 FQNEAQ. With V trimmed by 6 bases and J by 7 bases, 5 bases remained unmatched. In DNA form, the CDR3 reads TGTGCCAGCAGGGGGACAGGAGGACAGCCCCAGCATTTT. It translates to CASRGTGGQPQHF.

In this sample, this clone turned up once. The V call is TRBV6-5, the J call TRBJ2-1, with a tentative D call TRBD2 (6 bases). The CDR3 extends over 14 amino acids. Germline V gene sequence: CDR1 MNHEY, CDR2 SVGAGI. V lost 8 bases to trimming and J lost 6 bases, with 17 bases between them. Here the CDR3 reads CASAPQLASNEQFF. CDR3 nucleotide sequence: TGTGCCAGCGCCCCTCAACTAGCTAGCAATGAGCAGTTCTTC.

This clone was detected only once. This chain links TRBV9 with TRBJ2-7, with 7 bases fitting TRBD2. CDR3 size: 15 residues. Trimming cost V 0 bases and J 7 bases; bases outside gene matches: 10. Per germline, CDR1 SGDLS and CDR2 YYNGEE. In DNA form, the CDR3 reads TGTGCCAGCAGCGTAGCTCGCGGCGGGAGTGAAGAGCAGTACTTC. This translates into CASSVARGGSEEQYF.

This chain connects TRBV7-2 to TRBJ1-1; D gene ambiguous. The CDR3 runs 14 residues. Trimming took off 1 base at V and 1 base at J, with 7 bases between the two ends. Germline V CDR1 and CDR2: SGHTA, FQGNSA. This CDR3 is CASSLGTGNTEAFF. CDR3 in DNA: TGTGCCAGCAGCTTAGGCACGGGGAACACTGAAGCTTTCTTT.

This clone was counted many times. V gene TRBV6-1 combines with J gene TRBJ2-3, with a weak D call TRBD2 (5 bases). The CDR3 length is 13 residues. Per the germline V gene, CDR1 is MNHNS and CDR2 is SASEGT. V was shortened by 6 bases and J by 6 bases, with 13 bases between the two germline ends. The CDR3 loop is CASRDSYGDTQYF. The CDR3 DNA sequence: TGTGCCAGCAGGGACTCCTACGGGGATACGCAGTATTTT.